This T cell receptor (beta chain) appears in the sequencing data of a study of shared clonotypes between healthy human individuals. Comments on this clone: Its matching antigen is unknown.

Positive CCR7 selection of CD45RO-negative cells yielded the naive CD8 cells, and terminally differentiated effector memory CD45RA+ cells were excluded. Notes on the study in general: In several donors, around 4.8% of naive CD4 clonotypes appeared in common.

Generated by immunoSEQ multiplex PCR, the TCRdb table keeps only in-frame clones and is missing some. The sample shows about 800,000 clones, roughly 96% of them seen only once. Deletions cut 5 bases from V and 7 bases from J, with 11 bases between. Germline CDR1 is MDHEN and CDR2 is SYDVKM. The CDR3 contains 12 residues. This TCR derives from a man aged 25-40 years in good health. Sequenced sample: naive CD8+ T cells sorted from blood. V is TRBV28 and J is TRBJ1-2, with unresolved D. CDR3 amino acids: CASSHIQAGYTF. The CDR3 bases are TGTGCCAGCAGTCACATTCAGGCTGGCTACACCTTC.